The 16 T cell receptor beta chains below all came from one sample that was sequenced in a study of PD-1 blockade in classical Hodgkin lymphoma. The assay was immunoSEQ multiplex PCR, and TCRdb's table has in-frame clones only and misses some. The profile covers about 150,000 clones, with 78% appearing a single time and roughly 10% taken by the ten largest. Every one of the patients relapsed after autologous stem cell transplantation (brentuximab vedotin exposure was variable). This specimen consisted of peripheral blood mononuclear cells (PBMCs), obtained before the second cycle of nivolumab. The receptor source for this set is a human donor with classical Hodgkin lymphoma.

The chain couples TRBV5-1 to TRBJ2-7, with TRBD1 matching over 9 bases. The J segment lost 4 bases and the V segment lost 0 bases, leaving 5 bases of the junction unmatched. The CDR3 runs 15 residues. Germline CDR1 SGHRS, CDR2 YFSETQ. The CDR3 nucleotides read TGCGCCAGCAGCTTGGGTGGGACAGGGCTGTACGAGCAGTACTTC. Amino acids: CASSLGGTGLYEQYF.

This sequence joins TRBV5-1 and TRBJ2-3, with D uncertain. CDR1 and CDR2 from the germline V gene are SGHRS and YFSETQ. Trimming took off 0 bases at V and 6 bases at J, with 11 bases between the two ends. CDR3 length: 14 amino acids. CDR3 in amino acids: CASSLATPGDTQYF. In DNA, the CDR3 is TGCGCCAGCAGCTTGGCGACCCCCGGGGATACGCAGTATTTT.

The chain couples TRBV6-6 to TRBJ2-5, with 9 nucleotides matching TRBD1. The J segment lost 4 bases and the V segment lost 7 bases, leaving 10 bases of the junction unmatched. Germline CDR1 reads MNHNY; CDR2 reads SVGAGI (reference sequence). The CDR3 has 15 amino acids. CDR3 protein: CASTRGGTGLETQYF. The CDR3 nucleotides read TGTGCCAGCACGAGAGGCGGGACAGGGTTAGAGACCCAGTACTTC.

The chain is built from TRBV27 and TRBJ2-3, with D possibly matching TRBD2 (5 bases). Germline V gene sequence: CDR1 MNHEY, CDR2 SMNVEV (reference sequence). This CDR3 has 15 residues. Trimming pared 3 bases from V and 6 bases from J, leaving 16 bases between. The DNA for the CDR3 is TGTGCCAGCAGTTTCGGACCGAGCGGCAGGGATACGCAGTATTTT. Translating gives CASSFGPSGRDTQYF.

This clone was seen only once. The chain is built from TRBV6-5 and TRBJ2-2; 10 nucleotides line up with TRBD2. The trim removed 6 bases at V and 4 bases at J, leaving 5 bases unmatched. In germline, CDR1 is MNHEY, CDR2 SVGAGI. This CDR3 contains 15 residues. DNA of the CDR3: TGTGCCAGCAGGCCTCCTAGCGGGAGCACCGGGGAGCTGTTTTTT. Residues: CASRPPSGSTGELFF.

The chain links TRBV27 to TRBJ1-5, with D unresolved. CDR3 length: 17 amino acids. Per germline, CDR1 MNHEY and CDR2 SMNVEV (reference sequence). Between the trimmed V and J ends, which lost 9 bases and 1 base, there was a span of 22 bases. As DNA, the CDR3 is TGTGCCAGTAAGCCCAGGCCGAGTCCCGGGAGCAATCAGCCCCAGCATTTT. Amino acids: CASKPRPSPGSNQPQHF.

The chain employs TRBV7-9 and TRBJ1-5; tentative D call: TRBD1 (5 bases). CDR1 is SEHNR and CDR2 is FQNEAQ in the germline V gene (reference sequence). The CDR3 has 15 residues. Trimming pared 1 base from V and 5 bases from J, leaving 12 bases between. The CDR3 is CASSLGGRDYQPQHF. In DNA form, the CDR3 reads TGTGCCAGCAGCTTAGGAGGCAGGGACTATCAGCCCCAGCATTTT.

This clone was picked up a small number of times. The V gene is TRBV10-3, the J gene TRBJ1-6; no reliable D call. This CDR3 contains 11 residues. V was cut by 10 bases and J by 9 bases, with 10 bases left in between. The germline V gene encodes CDR1 ENHRY and CDR2 SYGVKD. The CDR3 spells CATGLSSPLHF. CDR3 DNA sequence: TGTGCCACCGGGCTGAGTTCACCCCTCCACTTT.

The chain employs TRBV19 and TRBJ1-2, with a possible D match to TRBD1 (5 bases). The V gene lost 7 bases and the J gene lost 0 bases, with 12 bases spanning the gap. This CDR3 has 14 amino acids. Germline V gene sequence: CDR1 LNHDA, CDR2 SQIVND (reference sequence). CDR3: CASKLTETNYGYTF. As DNA, the CDR3 is TGTGCCAGTAAGTTGACAGAAACTAACTATGGCTACACCTTC.

This clone was seen a few times. The rearrangement links TRBV6-4 to TRBJ2-5; 12 bases agree with TRBD1. V was clipped by 3 bases and J by 8 bases; unmatched bases: 7. The germline CDR1 and CDR2 sequences are MRHNA and SNTAGT. This CDR3 is 15 amino acids long. CDR3 loop: CASSEGTGGSFTQYF. The CDR3, as DNA: TGTGCCAGCAGTGAAGGGACAGGGGGCTCGTTTACCCAGTACTTC.

The chain uses TRBV13 and TRBJ2-5; D not resolved. The J call is in doubt because the DNA end fits TRBJ2-7 better. The CDR3 runs to 11 residues. Germline V gene data show CDR1 as PRHDT and CDR2 as FYEKMQ (reference sequence). This chain's CDR3 is CASSPHHEQYF. The CDR3 nucleotides read TGTGCCAGCAGCCCCCACCACGAGCAGTACTTC.

This clone was observed a few times. In DNA form, the CDR3 reads TGTGCCAGCAGTAGGGGGACTAGCGGAGCCCAGCTTTATACGCAGTATTTT. Translating gives CASSRGTSGAQLYTQYF. This rearrangement joins TRBV5-8 to TRBJ2-3; 11 bases fit TRBD2. This CDR3 region has 17 residues. The junction had 15 bases not matched to a gene; V was cut back by 5 bases and J by 7 bases. CDR1 and CDR2 from the germline V gene are SGHTS and YDEGEE. Full variable domain (missing parts from reference TRBV5-8 and TRBJ2-3): EAGVTQSPTHLIKTRGQQATLRCSPISGHTSVYWYQQALGLGLQFLLWYDEGEERNRGNFPPRFSGRQFPNYSSELNVNALELEDSALYLCASSRGTSGAQLYTQYFGPGTRLTVL.

The chain couples TRBV6-5 to TRBJ1-5; maybe TRBD1 (5 bases). CDR1 and CDR2 (germline): MNHEY, SVGAGI. The CDR3 sequence is 13 residues long. V was cut by 8 bases and J by 4 bases, with 12 bases left in between. CDR3: CASQGFPNQPQHF. As DNA, the CDR3 is TGTGCCAGCCAGGGATTCCCGAATCAGCCCCAGCATTTT.

This chain links TRBV18 with TRBJ2-2; 9 bases map to TRBD1. Trimming took 8 bases from V and 3 from J; bases not matched to a gene: 4. CDR1 and CDR2 from the germline V gene are KGHSH and LQKENI. The CDR3 totals 14 residues. CDR3 DNA sequence: TGTGCCAGCACCCGGGACAGGGACACCGGGGAGCTGTTTTTT. Translation: CASTRDRDTGELFF.

J is TRBJ1-1 and V is TRBV18; 8 positions match TRBD1. CDR3 length: 16 residues. After removal of 4 bases from V and 0 bases from J, the junction contained 7 bases not matched to a gene. CDR1 is KGHSH and CDR2 is LQKENI in the germline V gene. In DNA, the CDR3 is TGTGCCAGCTCACGTACGCCGGGACAGGTGAACACTGAAGCTTTCTTT. It specifies CASSRTPGQVNTEAFF.

The chain employs TRBV18 and TRBJ2-5, with 8 bases fitting TRBD2. The V segment lost 0 bases and the J segment 3 bases; nucleotides outside the gene matches: 12. The CDR3 is 18 amino acids. Germline V CDR1 and CDR2: KGHSH, LQKENI. CDR3 sequence: CASSPPRRGNSGEETQYF. The DNA for the CDR3 is TGTGCCAGCTCACCACCGCGACGAGGGAATAGCGGGGAAGAGACCCAGTACTTC. Supplemented by reference TRBV18 and TRBJ2-5, the full variable domain reads NAGVMQNPRHLVRRRGQEARLRCSPMKGHSHVYWYRQLPEEGLKFMVYLQKENIIDESGMPKERFSAEFPKEGPSILRIQQVVRGDSAAYFCASSPPRRGNSGEETQYFGPGTRLLVL.